This T cell receptor beta chain was sequenced in a study of Ad26.COV2.S vaccination and SARS-CoV-2 variants. Clones were read by immunoSEQ multiplex PCR, and TCRdb kept only the in-frame ones, dropping some. The sample has more than 400,000 clones, less than 95% seen once. Regarding treatment: approximately 18 received Ad26.COV2.S at low or high dose, single or two shots; about five received placebo; per-sample allocation not given. Sampling happened 63 days after the first vaccine or placebo injection. The study used a vaccine consisting of an Ad26 vector that expressed Wuhan-strain SARS-CoV-2 spike. The CDR3 contains 15 residues. Between the trimmed V and J ends, which lost 1 base and 4 bases, there was a span of 11 bases. Germline CDR1 LGHDT, CDR2 YNNKEL (reference sequence).

The TCR originated in a person aged 18-65 years who received the Ad26.COV2.S COVID-19 vaccine or a placebo. V usage is TRBV3-1 (or the pseudogene TRBV3-2) and J usage is TRBJ1-3, with D maybe TRBD1 (5 bases). Material: peripheral blood, obtained in a trial of Ad26.COV2.S vaccine versus placebo. The CDR3 loop is CASSQGRGEGNTIYF. CDR3 in DNA: TGTGCCAGCAGCCAAGGCAGAGGGGAAGGAAACACCATATATTTT.